This paragraph reports one T cell receptor (beta chain). The source of the sample is a study of blood T cell repertoires in COVID-19. Study as a whole: Specimens from acute and convalescent COVID-19 originated in the United States, Italy and Spain.

The CDR3 has 16 amino acids. The germline gives CDR1 MDHEN, CDR2 SYDVKM. V lost 3 bases to trimming and J lost 4 bases; unmatched junction nucleotides: 8. TCRdb's table, derived via immunoSEQ multiplex PCR, lists solely in-frame clones and lacks some. Among approximately 300,000 clones listed, 85% were seen once. This sequence joins TRBV28 and TRBJ2-5; TRBD2 matches at 10 bases. This TCR came from a woman aged 25 to 39 who had been exposed to COVID-19. Sequencing was done on a sample of PBMCs or T cells enriched from blood (not recorded which). In DNA form, the CDR3 reads TGTGCCAGCAGTTTGGGAGCGGGAGGGCAGGGAGAGACCCAGTACTTC. Amino acid sequence: CASSLGAGGQGETQYF.